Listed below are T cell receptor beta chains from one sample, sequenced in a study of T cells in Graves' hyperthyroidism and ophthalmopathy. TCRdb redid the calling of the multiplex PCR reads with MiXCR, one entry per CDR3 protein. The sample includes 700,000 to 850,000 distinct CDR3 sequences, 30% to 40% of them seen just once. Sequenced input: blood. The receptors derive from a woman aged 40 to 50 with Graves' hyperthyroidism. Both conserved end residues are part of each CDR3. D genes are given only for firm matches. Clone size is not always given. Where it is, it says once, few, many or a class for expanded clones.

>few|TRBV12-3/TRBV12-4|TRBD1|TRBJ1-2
TGTGCCAGCACCGTGGGGGACAGGGGGCGCATCGGCTATGGCTACACCTTC
CASTVGDRGRIGYGYTF
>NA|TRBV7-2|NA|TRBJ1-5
TGTGCCAGCAGCTTAGTCCCACAGGTGACCCTCAATCAGCCCCAGCATTTT
CASSLVPQVTLNQPQHF
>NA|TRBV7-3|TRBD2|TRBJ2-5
TGTGCCAGCAGTTTATTGGGACTAGCGGGGTTACAAGAGACCCAGTACTTC
CASSLLGLAGLQETQYF
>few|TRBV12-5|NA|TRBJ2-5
TGTGCTAGTGGTTTAGGGGAGACCCAGTACTTC
CASGLGETQYF
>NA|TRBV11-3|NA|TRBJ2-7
TGTGCCAGCAGCCGAAACCTGGACGAGCAGTACTTC
CASSRNLDEQYF
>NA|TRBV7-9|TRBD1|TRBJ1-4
TGTGCCAGCAGCTTAGCCGACAGGGATGAAAAACTGTTTTTT
CASSLADRDEKLFF
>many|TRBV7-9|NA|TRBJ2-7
TGTGCCGTCCCCTCGGGGCAGGGCTACGAGCAGTACTTC
CAVPSGQGYEQYF
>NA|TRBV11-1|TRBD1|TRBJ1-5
TGCGCCAGCAGCTTGGGGACAGGTCTGAATCAGCCCCAGCATTTT
CASSLGTGLNQPQHF
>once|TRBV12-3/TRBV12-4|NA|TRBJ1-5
TGTGCCAGCAGGTCCCCGACTGGAGAGGGCAATCAGCCCCAGCATTTT
CASRSPTGEGNQPQHF
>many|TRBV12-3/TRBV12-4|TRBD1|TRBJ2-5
TGTGCCAGCAGCGGACAGGGCCGGCAAGAGACCCAGTACTTC
CASSGQGRQETQYF
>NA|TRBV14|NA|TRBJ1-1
TGTGCCAGCAGCCAAGGGGGGTCGGGAGAAGCTTTCTTT
CASSQGGSGEAFF
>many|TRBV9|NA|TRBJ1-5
TGTGCCAGCAGCGTAGGGCCCCAGGGAAGTCAGCCCCAGCATTTT
CASSVGPQGSQPQHF
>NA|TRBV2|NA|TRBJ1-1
TGTGCCAGCAGTCGACGGAACAACGCTGAAGCTTTCTTT
CASSRRNNAEAFF
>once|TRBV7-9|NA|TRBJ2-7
TGTGCCAGCAGCCCCCGGGTGGGCTCCTACGAGCAGTACTTC
CASSPRVGSYEQYF
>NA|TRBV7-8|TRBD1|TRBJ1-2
TGTGCCAGCAGCTTAGGATGGGACAGGGCCTATGGCTACACCTTC
CASSLGWDRAYGYTF
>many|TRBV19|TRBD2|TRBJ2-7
TGTGCCACGGGCGGGGGGAGCGAGCAGTACTTC
CATGGGSEQYF
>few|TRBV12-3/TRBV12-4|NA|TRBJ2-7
TGTGCCAGCAGTTTATCTGGGATCTACGAGCAGTACTTC
CASSLSGIYEQYF
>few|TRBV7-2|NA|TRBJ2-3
TGTGCCAGCAGCTTAAGTCACACAGATACGCAGTATTTT
CASSLSHTDTQYF
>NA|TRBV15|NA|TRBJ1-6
TGTGCCACCAGCAGAGGGAGCTCCTATAATTCACCCCTCCACTTT
CATSRGSSYNSPLHF
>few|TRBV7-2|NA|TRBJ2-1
TGTGCCAGCAGCTTGCGGGACACCGAGCAGTTCTTC
CASSLRDTEQFF
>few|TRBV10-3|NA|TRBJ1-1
TGTGCCATCAGTGTGACACGAAACACTGAAGCTTTCTTT
CAISVTRNTEAFF
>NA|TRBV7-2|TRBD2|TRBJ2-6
TGTGCCAGCAGCCGGACTAGCGGGGGGGCCGACGTCCTGACTTTC
CASSRTSGGADVLTF
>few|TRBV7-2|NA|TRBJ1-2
TGTGCCAGCAGCGAGAGCCTAGGTTTTGAACTCGAGGGGACCTTC
CASSESLGFELEGTF
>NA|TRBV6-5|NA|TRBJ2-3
TGTGCCAGCAGTTACTTGCGTTCGGATACGCAGTATTTT
CASSYLRSDTQYF
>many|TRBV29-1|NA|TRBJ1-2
TGCAGCGTTGAGGCAGATGTGGATGGCTACACCTTC
CSVEADVDGYTF
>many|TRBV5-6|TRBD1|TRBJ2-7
TGTGCCAGCAGCTTGGGACAGGGGTCCGCCGAGCAGTACTTC
CASSLGQGSAEQYF
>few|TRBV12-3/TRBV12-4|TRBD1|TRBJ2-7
TGTGCCAGCAGTTTTGGGACAGGGGATGAGCAGTACTTC
CASSFGTGDEQYF
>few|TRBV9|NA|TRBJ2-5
TGTGCCAGCTCACCCCGTCGAGCAGAAGAGACCCAGTACTTC
CASSPRRAEETQYF
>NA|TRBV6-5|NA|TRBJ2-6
TGTGCCAGCAGTTACTCGTATCAGCTGACTGGGGCCAACGTCCTGACTTTC
CASSYSYQLTGANVLTF
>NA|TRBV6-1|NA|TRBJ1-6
TGTGCCAGCAGCCCCCGGGAAGGGAGTGTGTTACCCCTCCACTTT
CASSPREGSVLPLHF
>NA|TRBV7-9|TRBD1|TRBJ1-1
TGTGCCAGCAGCGTTACAGGGGCAAGGACTGAAGCTTTCTTT
CASSVTGARTEAFF